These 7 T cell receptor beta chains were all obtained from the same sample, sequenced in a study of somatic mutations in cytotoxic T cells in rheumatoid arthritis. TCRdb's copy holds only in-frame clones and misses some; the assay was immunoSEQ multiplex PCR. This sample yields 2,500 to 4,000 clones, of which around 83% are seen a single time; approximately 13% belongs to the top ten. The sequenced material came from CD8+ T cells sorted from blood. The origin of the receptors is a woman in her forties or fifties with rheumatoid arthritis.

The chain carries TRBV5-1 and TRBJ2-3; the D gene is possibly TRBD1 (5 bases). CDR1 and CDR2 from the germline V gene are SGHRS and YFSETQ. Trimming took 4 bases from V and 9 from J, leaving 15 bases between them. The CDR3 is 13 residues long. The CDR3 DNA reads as TGCGCCAGCAGCCCGCCGGACCCAGGGACGCAGTATTTT. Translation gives CASSPPDPGTQYF.

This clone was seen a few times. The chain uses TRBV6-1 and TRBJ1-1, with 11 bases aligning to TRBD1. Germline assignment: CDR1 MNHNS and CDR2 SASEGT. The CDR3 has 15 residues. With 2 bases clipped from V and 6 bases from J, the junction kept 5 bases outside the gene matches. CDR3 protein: CASSERTGGWAEAFF. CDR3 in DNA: TGTGCCAGCAGTGAAAGGACAGGGGGCTGGGCTGAAGCTTTCTTT.

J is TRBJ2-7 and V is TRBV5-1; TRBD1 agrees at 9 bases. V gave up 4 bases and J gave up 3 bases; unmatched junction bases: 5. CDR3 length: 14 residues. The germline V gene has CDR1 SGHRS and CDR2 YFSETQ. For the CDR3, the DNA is TGCGCCAGCAGCCAGGGACAGGGAAACTACGAGCAGTACTTC. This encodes CASSQGQGNYEQYF.

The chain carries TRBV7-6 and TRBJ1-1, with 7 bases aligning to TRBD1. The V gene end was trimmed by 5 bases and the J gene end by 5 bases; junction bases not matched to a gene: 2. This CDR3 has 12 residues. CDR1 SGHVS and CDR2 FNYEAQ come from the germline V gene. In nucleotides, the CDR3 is TGTGCCAGCAGCACAGGGGTGACTGAAGCTTTCTTT. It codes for CASSTGVTEAFF. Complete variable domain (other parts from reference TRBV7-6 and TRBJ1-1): GAGVSQSPRYKVTKRGQDVALRCDPISGHVSLYWYRQALGQGPEFLTYFNYEAQQDKSGLPNDRFSAERPEGSISTLTIQRTEQRDSAMYRCASSTGVTEAFFGQGTRLTVV.

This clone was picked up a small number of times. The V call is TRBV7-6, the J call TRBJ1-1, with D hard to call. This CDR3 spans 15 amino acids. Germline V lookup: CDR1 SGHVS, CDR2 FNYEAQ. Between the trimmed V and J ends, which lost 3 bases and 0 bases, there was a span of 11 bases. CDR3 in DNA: TGTGCCAGCAGCTTGAGTGAGGGTATGAACACTGAAGCTTTCTTT. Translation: CASSLSEGMNTEAFF.

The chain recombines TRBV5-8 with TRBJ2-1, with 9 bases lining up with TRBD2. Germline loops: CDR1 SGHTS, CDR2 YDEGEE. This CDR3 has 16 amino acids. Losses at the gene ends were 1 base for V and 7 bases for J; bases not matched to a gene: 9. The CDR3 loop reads CASSLTSGSRTNEQFF. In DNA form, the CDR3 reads TGTGCCAGCAGCTTGACTAGCGGGTCCAGAACGAATGAGCAGTTCTTC.

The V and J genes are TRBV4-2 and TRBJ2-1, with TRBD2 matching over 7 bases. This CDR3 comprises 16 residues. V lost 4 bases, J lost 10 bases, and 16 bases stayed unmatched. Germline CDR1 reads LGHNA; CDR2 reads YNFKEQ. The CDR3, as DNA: TGTGCCAGCAGCCCCCCGGGAGGCGGGGAGGTGGGGGAGCAGTTCTTC. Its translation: CASSPPGGGEVGEQFF.